This record looks at one T cell receptor (beta chain) sequence and its context. Enrollment of patients from Seattle took place during active infection, with longitudinal follow-up. Here immunoSEQ multiplex PCR was the method, and the copy in TCRdb shows in-frame clones only, minus some. The top ten hold roughly 2.5% of the sample, which has over 200,000 clones, approximately 90% seen once. This sample is part of a study of blood T cell repertoires in COVID-19. Study in general: Samples of COVID-19 (acute and convalescent) were obtained from the United States, Italy and Spain. PBMCs, B-cell-depleted T cells, or T cells were the source of the cDNA or gDNA that made up the material.

The V and J ends lost 5 bases and 2 bases respectively, with 15 bases between them. From germline, CDR1 is MDHEN and CDR2 SYDVKM. CDR3 length: 16 amino acids. Sample: peripheral blood. V and J are TRBV28 and TRBJ2-2; possibly TRBD1 for D (6 bases). The sequence came from a man aged 30 to 39 with COVID-19, enrolled during active disease. CDR3 in amino acids: CASSLPAGANTGELFF. The CDR3 DNA sequence: TGTGCCAGCAGTCTGCCAGCAGGGGCAAACACCGGGGAGCTGTTTTTT. Based on the CDR3 plus reference TRBV28 and TRBJ2-2, the full variable domain is DVKVTQSSRYLVKRTGEKVFLECVQDMDHENMFWYRQDPGLGLRLIYFSYDVKMKEKGDIPEGYSVSREKKERFSLILESASTNQTSMYLCASSLPAGANTGELFFGEGSRLTVL.